This TCR beta chain was profiled in a study (dated by TCRdb to 2016 to 2017). About the study as a whole: The research examined where HIV persistence comes from in people whose immune systems controlled HIV infection without treatment.

In the germline V gene (reference sequence), CDR1 corresponds to PRHDT and CDR2 to FYEKMQ. The CDR3 runs 16 amino acids, cysteine and phenylalanine included. Only the CDR3 portion is preserved as DNA: 48 bases, with reading frame beginning at the first base. Clipping removes 5 bases from V and 4 bases from J, with 9 as the unmatched junction base count. On this clonotype itself: The antigen it recognizes is unknown. Base-call qualities are not available, and no considerably larger clone is one nucleotide away.

The library relied on 5' RACE. This sample was sequenced with an Illumina HiSeq 2000. Starting from the raw public reads, TCRdb applied fastp trimming at Q25, assembled clones with MiXCR and retained in-frame beta chains. Duplicate CDR3 protein sequences are folded into a single record with the most common DNA and genes. The sample table contains 500 or so distinct CDR3 sequences; only one count was recorded for 20% to 25% of them. Roughly a fifth of the sample is in the top ten clones. This receptor was obtained from a female donor with HIV. The chain is assembled from TRBV13 and TRBJ2-5; a stretch of 11 junction bases matches TRBD2. What was sequenced was central memory T cells from blood PBMCs. This sample's cell subset or site label indicates: central memory CD4+ T cells. The nucleotides read TGTGCCAGCAGCCTCAGACTAGCGGGGATGGTAGAGACCCAGTACTTC. Protein translation: CASSLRLAGMVETQYF.